The rows below give T cell receptor beta chains drawn from one sample of a study of spatial heterogeneity in lung cancer. TCRdb recomputed calls from the 5' RACE reads with MiXCR, one row per CDR3 protein. The sample lists approximately 25,000 distinct CDR3 sequences; about 3% were seen once. Sequenced here: PBMCs, sampled at surgery. These receptors were taken from a female donor with early-stage non-small cell lung cancer. The CDR3 runs from the conserved cysteine through the conserved F or W. D genes are given only for firm matches. Clone size, where shown, is once, few, many, or a class for clones that have expanded.

j_call | v_call | clone_size | d_call | cdr3_aa | cdr3_nt
TRBJ2-7 | TRBV29-1 | many | . | CSVVAGFSYEQYF | TGCAGCGTTGTGGCAGGGTTCTCCTACGAGCAGTACTTC
TRBJ2-5 | TRBV6-5 | many | . | CASGSTIAETQYF | TGTGCCAGCGGTAGTACCATAGCAGAGACCCAGTACTTC
TRBJ2-3 | TRBV29-1 | medium-sized | TRBD1 | CSATPGTGGSDTQYF | TGCAGCGCGACTCCCGGGACAGGGGGCTCAGATACGCAGTATTTT
TRBJ2-2 | TRBV12-3/TRBV12-4 | many | TRBD2 | CASRPTSGRATGGELFF | TGTGCCAGCAGACCCACTAGCGGGAGGGCCACCGGCGGGGAGCTGTTTTTT
TRBJ2-4 | TRBV10-1 | . | TRBD1 | CASSATGGGNIQYF | TGCGCCAGCAGTGCCACAGGGGGCGGAAACATTCAGTACTTC
TRBJ2-3 | TRBV11-2 | many | TRBD2 | CASSRLAGEGDTQYF | TGTGCCAGCAGCCGTCTAGCGGGGGAGGGAGATACGCAGTATTTT
TRBJ1-4 | TRBV4-2 | many | TRBD1 | CASSQGGNRGNEKLFF | TGTGCCAGCAGCCAAGGAGGAAACAGGGGAAACGAAAAACTGTTTTTT
TRBJ1-1 | TRBV4-1 | many | . | CASSPVMNTEAFF | TGCGCCAGCAGCCCAGTGATGAACACTGAAGCTTTCTTT
TRBJ2-1 | TRBV27 | many | . | CASSQGWGLYNEQFF | TGTGCCAGCAGCCAAGGTTGGGGGCTTTACAATGAGCAGTTCTTC
TRBJ2-1 | TRBV6-6 | many | TRBD2 | CASSLAVGDEQFF | TGTGCCAGCAGCCTAGCGGTTGGAGATGAGCAGTTCTTC
TRBJ2-5 | TRBV5-1 | few | . | CASSSPAGYQETQYF | TGCGCCAGCAGCTCCCCGGCGGGGTACCAAGAGACCCAGTACTTC
TRBJ2-7 | TRBV3-1 | . | . | CASSYTPGQIPYEQYF | TGTGCCAGCAGCTACACCCCCGGACAAATACCGTACGAGCAGTACTTC
TRBJ1-3 | TRBV6-4 | many | . | CASSTGPFFTIYF | TGTGCCAGCAGTACGGGACCCTTTTTCACCATATATTTT
TRBJ2-1 | TRBV27 | many | TRBD2 | CATTLWGGGNNEQFF | TGTGCCACAACTCTTTGGGGGGGAGGGAACAATGAGCAGTTCTTC
TRBJ2-7 | TRBV30 | many | TRBD2 | CAWSAGTSGRLAYEQYF | TGTGCCTGGAGTGCCGGGACTAGCGGGAGGCTCGCCTACGAGCAGTACTTC
TRBJ2-1 | TRBV20-1 | many | . | CSALFSENYNEQFF | TGCAGTGCTCTCTTTAGCGAGAACTACAATGAGCAGTTCTTC
TRBJ1-1 | TRBV7-8 | many | . | CASSLAQGYTEAFF | TGTGCCAGCAGCTTAGCGCAGGGGTACACTGAAGCTTTCTTT
TRBJ1-2 | TRBV11-2 | many | . | CASGYRDGGYTF | TGTGCCAGCGGCTACAGGGATGGCGGCTACACCTTC
TRBJ1-2 | TRBV5-4 | many | . | CASSFSGNGYGYTF | TGTGCCAGCAGCTTCTCAGGGAATGGTTATGGCTACACCTTC
TRBJ2-7 | TRBV24-1 | many | . | CATSPSYEQYF | TGTGCCACCAGTCCGAGCTACGAGCAGTACTTC
TRBJ1-2 | TRBV2 | many | TRBD1 | CARRQGSFYTF | TGTGCCCGCCGACAGGGCTCTTTCTACACCTTC
TRBJ2-3 | TRBV28 | many | . | CASSPGGSTDTQYF | TGTGCCAGCAGTCCCGGGGGTAGCACAGATACGCAGTATTTT
TRBJ2-7 | TRBV3-1 | many | . | CASSHDSYEQYF | TGTGCCAGCAGCCATGACAGCTACGAGCAGTACTTC
TRBJ2-6 | TRBV6-5 | many | . | CASRRVSDGANVLTF | TGTGCCAGCAGGCGCGTGAGCGATGGGGCCAACGTCCTGACTTTC
TRBJ2-7 | TRBV6-6 | many | . | CASRPTVSGGEQYF | TGTGCCAGCAGGCCGACGGTCTCCGGGGGAGAGCAGTACTTC
TRBJ2-1 | TRBV7-8 | many | . | CASSRGPRDEQFF | TGTGCCAGCAGCCGCGGGCCGCGGGATGAGCAGTTCTTC
TRBJ1-6 | TRBV9 | medium-sized | . | CASSVAGINSPLHF | TGTGCCAGCAGCGTAGCAGGCATTAATTCACCCCTCCACTTT
TRBJ2-5 | TRBV7-9 | many | . | CASSFPSGSQETQYF | TGTGCCAGCAGCTTCCCTTCAGGGTCCCAAGAGACCCAGTACTTC
TRBJ2-1 | TRBV4-1 | many | . | CASSPTSTSYNEQFF | TGCGCCAGCAGCCCTACTAGCACCTCCTACAATGAGCAGTTCTTC
TRBJ2-2 | TRBV27 | many | TRBD1 | CASSSGQGIGELFF | TGTGCCAGCAGTTCGGGACAGGGGATCGGGGAGCTGTTTTTT
TRBJ1-5 | TRBV27 | many | . | CASSAREFGQPQHF | TGTGCCAGCAGTGCCAGGGAGTTTGGTCAGCCCCAGCATTTT
TRBJ2-1 | TRBV5-1 | . | TRBD2 | CASSMPLAGDSYNEQFF | TGCGCCAGCAGCATGCCTTTAGCGGGCGACTCCTACAATGAGCAGTTCTTC
TRBJ2-5 | TRBV7-9 | few | TRBD2 | CASSLYSGGQETQYF | TGTGCCAGCAGCTTATACAGCGGGGGTCAAGAGACCCAGTACTTC
TRBJ2-3 | TRBV10-3 | many | . | CAISESRAPTDTQYF | TGTGCCATCAGTGAGTCTAGGGCCCCCACAGATACGCAGTATTTT
TRBJ2-5 | TRBV4-1 | many | TRBD2 | CASSQPTSGSMRETQYF | TGCGCCAGCAGCCAACCGACTAGCGGGAGCATGAGGGAGACCCAGTACTTC
TRBJ2-5 | TRBV7-9 | many | TRBD2 | CASSFSGRIQETQYF | TGTGCCAGCAGCTTTAGCGGGAGGATCCAAGAGACCCAGTACTTC
TRBJ2-5 | TRBV3-1 | many | . | CASSQTGTQYF | TGTGCCAGCAGCCAAACAGGCACCCAGTACTTC
TRBJ2-1 | TRBV28 | many | . | CASSPGNLYNEQFF | TGTGCCAGCAGTCCAGGCAATCTTTACAATGAGCAGTTCTTC